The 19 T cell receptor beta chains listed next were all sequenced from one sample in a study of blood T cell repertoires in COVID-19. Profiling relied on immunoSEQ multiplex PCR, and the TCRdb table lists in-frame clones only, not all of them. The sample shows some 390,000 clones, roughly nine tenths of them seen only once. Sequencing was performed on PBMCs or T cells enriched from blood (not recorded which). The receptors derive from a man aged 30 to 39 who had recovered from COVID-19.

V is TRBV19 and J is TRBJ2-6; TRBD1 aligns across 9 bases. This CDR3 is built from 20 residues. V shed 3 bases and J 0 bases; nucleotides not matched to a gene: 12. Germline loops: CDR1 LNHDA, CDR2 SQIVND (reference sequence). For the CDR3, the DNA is TGTGCCAGTAGTATTTCAAATTGGGGACAGGGATACTCTGGGGCCAACGTCCTGACTTTC. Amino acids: CASSISNWGQGYSGANVLTF.

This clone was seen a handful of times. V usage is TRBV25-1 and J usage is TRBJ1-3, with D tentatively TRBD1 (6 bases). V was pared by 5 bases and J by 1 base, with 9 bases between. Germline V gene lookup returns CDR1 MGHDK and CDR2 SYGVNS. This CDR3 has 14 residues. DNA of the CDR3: TGTGCCAGCAGTTTAACAGGGTCTGGAAACACCATATATTTT. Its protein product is CASSLTGSGNTIYF.

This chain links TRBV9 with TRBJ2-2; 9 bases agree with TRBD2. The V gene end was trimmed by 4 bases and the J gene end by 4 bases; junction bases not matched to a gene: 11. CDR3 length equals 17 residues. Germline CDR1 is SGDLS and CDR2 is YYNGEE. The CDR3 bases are TGTGCCAGCAGCTTAGACTTAGCGGGAGAGACCACCGGGGAGCTGTTTTTT. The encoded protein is CASSLDLAGETTGELFF.

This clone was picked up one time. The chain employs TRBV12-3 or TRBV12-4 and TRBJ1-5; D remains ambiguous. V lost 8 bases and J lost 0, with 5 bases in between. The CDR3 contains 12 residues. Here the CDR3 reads CASRDSNQPQHF. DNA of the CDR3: TGTGCCAGCCGCGATAGCAATCAGCCCCAGCATTTT.

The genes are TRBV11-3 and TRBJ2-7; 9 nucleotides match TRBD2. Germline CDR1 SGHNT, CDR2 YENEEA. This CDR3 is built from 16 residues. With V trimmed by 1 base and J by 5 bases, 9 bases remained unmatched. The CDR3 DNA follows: TGTGCCAGCAGCTTAGGGGTACTAGCGGGTGCTGACGAGCAGTACTTC. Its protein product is CASSLGVLAGADEQYF. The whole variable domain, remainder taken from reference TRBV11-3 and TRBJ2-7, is EAGVVQSPRYKIIEKKQPVAFWCNPISGHNTLYWYLQNLGQGPELLIRYENEEAVDDSQLPKDRFSAERLKGVDSTLKIQPAELGDSAVYLCASSLGVLAGADEQYFGPGTRLTVT.

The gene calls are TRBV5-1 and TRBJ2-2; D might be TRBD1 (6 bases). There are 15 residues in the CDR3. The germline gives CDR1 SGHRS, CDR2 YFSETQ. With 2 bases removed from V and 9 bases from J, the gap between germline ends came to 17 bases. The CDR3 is CASSFGGPGRRELFF. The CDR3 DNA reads TGCGCCAGCAGCTTTGGGGGCCCGGGGCGCCGGGAGCTGTTTTTT.

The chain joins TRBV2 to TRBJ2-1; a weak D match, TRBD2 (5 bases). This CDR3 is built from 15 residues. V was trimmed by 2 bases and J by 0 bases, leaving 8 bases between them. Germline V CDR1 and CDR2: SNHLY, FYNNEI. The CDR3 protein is CASSERSGSYNEQFF. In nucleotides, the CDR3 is TGTGCCAGCAGTGAAAGGAGCGGCTCCTACAATGAGCAGTTCTTC.

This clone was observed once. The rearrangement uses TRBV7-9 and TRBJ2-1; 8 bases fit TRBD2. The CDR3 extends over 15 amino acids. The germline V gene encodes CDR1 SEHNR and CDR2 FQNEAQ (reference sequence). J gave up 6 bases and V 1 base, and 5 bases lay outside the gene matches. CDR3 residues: CASSLGGTRANEQFF. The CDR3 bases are TGTGCCAGCAGCTTAGGAGGGACTAGGGCCAATGAGCAGTTCTTC. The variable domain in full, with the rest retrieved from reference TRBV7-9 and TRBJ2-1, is DTGVSQNPRHKITKRGQNVTFRCDPISEHNRLYWYRQTLGQGPEFLTYFQNEAQLEKSRLLSDRFSAERPKGSFSTLEIQRTEQGDSAMYLCASSLGGTRANEQFFGPGTRLTVL.

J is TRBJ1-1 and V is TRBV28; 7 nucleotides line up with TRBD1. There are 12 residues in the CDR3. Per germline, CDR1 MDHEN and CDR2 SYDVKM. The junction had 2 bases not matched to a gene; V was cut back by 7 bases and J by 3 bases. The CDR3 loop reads CASTDRDTEAFF. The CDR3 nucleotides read TGTGCCAGCACTGACAGGGACACTGAAGCTTTCTTT.

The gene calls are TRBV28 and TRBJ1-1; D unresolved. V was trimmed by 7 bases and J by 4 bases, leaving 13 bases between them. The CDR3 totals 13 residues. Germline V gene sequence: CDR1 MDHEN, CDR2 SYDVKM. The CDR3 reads CASNTLGRTEAFF. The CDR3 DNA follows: TGTGCCAGCAATACTTTGGGCCGCACTGAAGCTTTCTTT.

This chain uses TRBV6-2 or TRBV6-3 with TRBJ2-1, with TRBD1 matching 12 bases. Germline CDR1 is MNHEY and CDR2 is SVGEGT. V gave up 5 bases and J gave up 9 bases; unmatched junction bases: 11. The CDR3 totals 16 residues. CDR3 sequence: CASSRKGQGALGEQFF. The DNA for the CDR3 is TGTGCCAGCAGTCGCAAGGGACAGGGGGCTTTGGGTGAGCAGTTCTTC.

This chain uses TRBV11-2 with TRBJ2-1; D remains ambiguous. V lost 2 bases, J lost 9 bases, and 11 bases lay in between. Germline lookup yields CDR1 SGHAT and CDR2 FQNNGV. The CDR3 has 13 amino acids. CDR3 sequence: CASSLQYGPEQFF. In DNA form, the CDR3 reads TGTGCCAGCAGCTTACAGTATGGGCCTGAGCAGTTCTTC.

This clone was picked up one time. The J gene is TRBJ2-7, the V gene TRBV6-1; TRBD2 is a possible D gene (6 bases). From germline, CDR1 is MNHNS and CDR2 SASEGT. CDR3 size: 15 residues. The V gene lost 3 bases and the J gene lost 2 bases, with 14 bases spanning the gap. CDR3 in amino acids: CASSEYGTGPYEQYF. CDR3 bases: TGTGCCAGCAGTGAGTATGGGACTGGCCCCTACGAGCAGTACTTC.

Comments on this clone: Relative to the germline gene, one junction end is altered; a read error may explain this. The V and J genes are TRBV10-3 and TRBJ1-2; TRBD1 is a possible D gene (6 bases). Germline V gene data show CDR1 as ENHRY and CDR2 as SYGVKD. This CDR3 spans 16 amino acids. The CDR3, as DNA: TGTGCCATCAGCGAGTCGGGGGCAGGGCCTCCTGACGGCTACACCTTC. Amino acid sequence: CAISESGAGPPDGYTF.

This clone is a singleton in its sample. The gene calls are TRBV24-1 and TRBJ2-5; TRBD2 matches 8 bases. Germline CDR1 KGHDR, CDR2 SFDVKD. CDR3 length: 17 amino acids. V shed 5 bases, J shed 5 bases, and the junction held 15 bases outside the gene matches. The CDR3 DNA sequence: TGTGCCACCAGTGCCCGGGGGGGCCTTACCGGTGGGGAGACCCAGTACTTC. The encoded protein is CATSARGGLTGGETQYF.

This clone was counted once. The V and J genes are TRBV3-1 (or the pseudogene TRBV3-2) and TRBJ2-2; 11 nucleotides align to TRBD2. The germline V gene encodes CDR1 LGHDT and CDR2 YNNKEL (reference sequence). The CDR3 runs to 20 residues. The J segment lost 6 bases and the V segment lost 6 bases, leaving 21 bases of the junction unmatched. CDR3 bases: TGTGCCAGCAGACACACTAGCGGGAGATCCCCGCGAGAGGGGGCCGGGGAGCTGTTTTTT. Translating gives CASRHTSGRSPREGAGELFF.

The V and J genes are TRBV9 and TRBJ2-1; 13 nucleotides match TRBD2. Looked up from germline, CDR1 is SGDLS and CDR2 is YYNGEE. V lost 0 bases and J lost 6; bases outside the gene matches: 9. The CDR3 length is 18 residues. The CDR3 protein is CASSVVGLAGRLINEQFF. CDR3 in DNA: TGTGCCAGCAGCGTAGTGGGACTAGCGGGGCGACTAATCAATGAGCAGTTCTTC.

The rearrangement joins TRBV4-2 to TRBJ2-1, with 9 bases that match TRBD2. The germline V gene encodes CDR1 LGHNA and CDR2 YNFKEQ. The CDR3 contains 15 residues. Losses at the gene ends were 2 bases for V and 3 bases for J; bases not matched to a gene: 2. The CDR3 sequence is CASSQLAGVYNEQFF. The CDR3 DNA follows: TGTGCCAGCAGCCAATTAGCGGGAGTCTACAATGAGCAGTTCTTC.

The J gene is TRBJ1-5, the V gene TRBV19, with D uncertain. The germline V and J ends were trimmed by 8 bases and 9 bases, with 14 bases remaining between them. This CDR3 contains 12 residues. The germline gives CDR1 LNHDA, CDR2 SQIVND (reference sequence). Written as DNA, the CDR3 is TGTGCCAGTCGAGAGGAGATTGGGCCCCAGCATTTT. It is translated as CASREEIGPQHF. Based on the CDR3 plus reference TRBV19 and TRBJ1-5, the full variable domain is DGGITQSPKYLFRKEGQNVTLSCEQNLNHDAMYWYRQDPGQGLRLIYYSQIVNDFQKGDIAEGYSVSREKKESFPLTVTSAQKNPTAFYLCASREEIGPQHFGDGTRLSIL.